This T cell receptor beta chain is from a study of cytomegalovirus exposure and HLA in healthy donors. This CDR3 is 13 amino acids long. The V gene's germline CDR1 is MDHEN and CDR2 SYDVKM. Trimming took off 8 bases at V and 8 bases at J, with 16 bases between the two ends. In regard to this clone: Its specificity is unknown.

TCRdb's table, derived via immunoSEQ multiplex PCR, lists solely in-frame clones and lacks some. Here the sample spans over 200,000 clones, 70% to 90% being singletons. Study-level findings and limits: In vitro experiments confirmed that three CMV-associated chains were specific for CMV antigens. Most TCR sequences were seen very rarely across donors, but some public TCRs occurred in many.

J is TRBJ2-1 and V is TRBV28; tentatively, D is TRBD1 (5 bases). Sequenced input: PBMCs. The clonotype was recovered from a woman under 30 in good health and CMV-seronegative. CDR3 DNA sequence: TGTGCCAGCTGGGCAGGTCAGGGCGATGAGCAGTTCTTC. Encoded protein: CASWAGQGDEQFF.